The 14 T cell receptor beta chains below all came from one sample that was sequenced in a study of blood T cell repertoires in COVID-19 (dated by TCRdb to the early 2020s). The library was obtained by the immunoSEQ multiplex PCR assay. This is the immuneACCESS table as TCRdb keeps it, with only in-frame sequences that have V and J called. A part of the clones is gone; compared with another copy, unresolved V genes explain less than half, and the rest is unexplained. The sample contains about 240,000 clones, 82% of them found a single time. Roughly 4.7% of the sample is held by the ten biggest clonotypes. Sequenced: peripheral blood. The receptor set was obtained from a woman aged 70-85 years with acute or convalescent COVID-19.

The chain has TRBV28 and TRBJ1-2; D is undetermined. The V gene lost 5 bases and the J gene lost 4 bases, with 11 bases spanning the gap. CDR1 is MDHEN, CDR2 SYDVKM, per germline. CDR3 length equals 13 residues. The CDR3 DNA reads as TGTGCCAGCAGTCCTAGTGCGGTCTATGGCTACACCTTC. Translated, it gives CASSPSAVYGYTF.

V is TRBV7-2 and J is TRBJ2-7, with 9 bases aligning to TRBD1. Germline V CDR1 and CDR2: SGHTA, FQGNSA. The CDR3 spans 17 residues. V was pared by 0 bases and J by 0 bases, with 6 bases of the junction left unmatched. This CDR3 reads CASSLARGTGSSYEQYF. The CDR3 nucleotides read TGTGCCAGCAGCTTAGCGCGGGGGACAGGGAGCTCCTACGAGCAGTACTTC.

This chain links TRBV5-1 with TRBJ1-1; no reliable D call. CDR3 length equals 14 residues. CDR1 and CDR2 from the germline V gene are SGHRS and YFSETQ. The V end was cut by 0 bases, the J end by 1 base, with 7 bases between. Here the CDR3 DNA reads TGCGCCAGCAGCTTGGACCCTACGAACACTGAAGCTTTCTTT. Amino acids: CASSLDPTNTEAFF.

The chain recombines TRBV9 with TRBJ2-3; TRBD1 agrees at 7 bases. Germline V CDR1 and CDR2: SGDLS, YYNGEE. The CDR3 is 13 amino acids. V lost 4 bases and J lost 1; bases outside the gene matches: 0. This CDR3 is CASSQGGTDTQYF. The CDR3 DNA reads as TGTGCCAGCAGCCAGGGGGGCACAGATACGCAGTATTTT.

The chain uses TRBV24-1 and TRBJ1-5; D perhaps matches TRBD1 (6 bases). The CDR3 contains 15 residues. V lost 4 bases and J 7 bases, leaving 16 bases between the germline ends. Germline V gene data show CDR1 as KGHDR and CDR2 as SFDVKD. The chain's CDR3 is CATSEARGEQQPQHF. As DNA, the CDR3 is TGTGCCACCAGTGAGGCCAGGGGCGAACAACAGCCCCAGCATTTT.

The CDR3 sequence is CASSPPRLAPAQETQYF. CDR3 nucleotides: TGTGCCAGCTCACCACCCCGACTAGCGCCCGCCCAAGAGACCCAGTACTTC. This rearrangement joins TRBV18 to TRBJ2-5; TRBD2 matches 8 bases. J lost 1 base, V lost 0 bases, and 7 bases had no gene match. From germline, CDR1 is KGHSH and CDR2 LQKENI. The CDR3 has 17 residues.

V usage is TRBV5-1 and J usage is TRBJ2-2, with a weak D call TRBD1 (6 bases). The germline V gene encodes CDR1 SGHRS and CDR2 YFSETQ. The CDR3 is 17 residues long. Trimming left V 4 bases short and J 0 bases short, with 16 bases between. CDR3 sequence: CASSLYLAGANTGELFF. The CDR3 nucleotides read TGCGCCAGCAGCCTCTATCTCGCAGGGGCGAACACCGGGGAGCTGTTTTTT.

The V and J genes are TRBV9 and TRBJ1-1, with D unresolved. Trimming took 0 bases from V and 10 from J, leaving 13 bases between them. Germline CDR1 and CDR2: SGDLS and YYNGEE. This CDR3 contains 13 residues. For the CDR3, the DNA is TGTGCCAGCAGCGTAGAGCAAGGGAGGCTAGCTTTCTTT. Its protein is CASSVEQGRLAFF.

The CDR3 loop reads CASSKPGQAYGYTF. The CDR3 DNA sequence: TGCGCCAGCAGCAAACCGGGACAGGCGTATGGCTACACCTTC. This chain connects TRBV5-1 to TRBJ1-2; 8 bases agree with TRBD1. V gave up 4 bases and J gave up 5 bases; unmatched junction bases: 7. Per germline, CDR1 SGHRS and CDR2 YFSETQ. The CDR3 is 14 amino acids.

The chain recombines TRBV11-2 with TRBJ1-2; a possible D gene is TRBD1 (6 bases). The CDR3 loop spans 14 amino acids. Germline CDR1 is SGHAT and CDR2 is FQNNGV. V lost 5 bases, J lost 8 bases, and 18 bases lay in between. CDR3 in DNA: TGTGCCAGCAGCCCTACCACAGGGACGAGGGGCTACACCTTC. Translated: CASSPTTGTRGYTF. Combining the CDR3 with reference TRBV11-2 and TRBJ1-2 gives the whole variable domain EAGVAQSPRYKIIEKRQSVAFWCNPISGHATLYWYQQILGQGPKLLIQFQNNGVVDDSQLPKDRFSAERLKGVDSTLKIQPAKLEDSAVYLCASSPTTGTRGYTFGSGTRLTVV.

The V call is TRBV24-1, the J call TRBJ2-1; 7 bases are shared with TRBD1. J gave up 12 bases and V 4 bases, and 11 bases lay outside the gene matches. The V gene's germline CDR1 is KGHDR and CDR2 SFDVKD. This CDR3 comprises 14 residues. The CDR3 loop reads CATSDRAGGERQFF. The DNA for the CDR3 is TGTGCCACCAGTGACCGTGCAGGGGGTGAAAGGCAGTTCTTC.

J is TRBJ2-3 and V is TRBV4-3; D possibly corresponds to TRBD2 (5 bases). The germline V and J ends were trimmed by 0 bases and 9 bases, with 10 bases remaining between them. Germline V gene data show CDR1 as LGHNA and CDR2 as YSLEER. This CDR3 spans 13 amino acids. CDR3 protein: CASSQDTLVTQYF. DNA of the CDR3: TGCGCCAGCAGCCAAGACACACTAGTAACGCAGTATTTT.

This clone was seen once. The chain is built from TRBV19 and TRBJ2-7; 8 positions match TRBD2. This CDR3 has 17 residues. J lost 2 bases, V lost 5 bases, and 14 bases had no gene match. Germline lookup yields CDR1 LNHDA and CDR2 SQIVND (reference sequence). The CDR3 loop is CASSVRGGGDLPYEQYF. Here the CDR3 DNA reads TGTGCCAGTAGTGTCCGGGGGGGAGGCGATCTTCCCTACGAGCAGTACTTC.

The gene calls are TRBV6-2 or TRBV6-3 and TRBJ2-3, with D possibly TRBD2 on 6 matching bases. In germline, CDR1 is MNHEY, CDR2 SVGEGT. The V and J ends lost 5 bases and 6 bases respectively, with 12 bases between them. There are 13 residues in the CDR3. CDR3 bases: TGTGCCAGCAGTCCCGGAGGGTGGGATACGCAGTATTTT. Its translation is CASSPGGWDTQYF.